This T cell receptor (beta chain) was retrieved from a study of cytomegalovirus exposure and HLA in healthy donors. PCR was performed using 60 Vbeta and 13 Jbeta primers. Clones were sequenced by immunoSEQ multiplex PCR, and TCRdb holds only the in-frame ones, with some missing. The repertoire includes around 150,000 clones, about three quarters of them detected once, and approximately 2% sits in the top ten. For this clone: The antigen remains undetermined.

General study points: As confirmed in vitro, a few CMV-associated chains were specific for CMV antigens. An ancestry cluster, one associated with Asian ancestry, reportedly showed fewer N-insertions than the approximately 670-donor mean in a later analysis. Per published accounts, TCR beta sequences correctly predicted the HLA-A and HLA-B alleles of most subjects.

The TCR was taken from a female donor in good health and CMV-seronegative. Input material: PBMCs.

The CDR3 nucleotides are TGTGCCAGCAGTTTGGGGTTACTAGCGGGAGAACTGAATGAGCAGTTCTTC. Residues: CASSLGLLAGELNEQFF. The chain combines TRBV28 with TRBJ2-1; 11 positions match TRBD2. CDR1 MDHEN and CDR2 SYDVKM come from the germline V gene. The CDR3 has 17 residues. V trimming: 3 bases; J trimming: 7 bases; junction bases outside the gene matches: 11.